The clone carrying this T cell receptor (beta chain) was seen a single time. Its specificity is not known. This specimen comes from a study of spatial heterogeneity in lung cancer. Whole-study context: More beta-chain than alpha-chain sequences were consistently detected. The library had UMIs, and each TCR and UMI pair averaged more than ten raw reads.

A unique molecular identifier was attached to every TCR cDNA molecule. MiXCR was run by TCRdb on the 5' RACE reads, yielding one entry per CDR3 protein. Here the sample spans around 5,000 distinct CDR3 sequences, roughly 14% being singletons. Findings and limits, study-wide: Counts that tracked tumor mutation counts were those of expanded intratumoral alpha and beta TCRs.

The CDR3 runs to 12 residues. Trimming took off 7 bases at V and 7 bases at J, with 14 bases between the two ends. CDR1 is DFQATT, CDR2 SNEGSKA, per germline (reference sequence). Noted time point: sample taken at primary tumor resection. Extraction of whole RNA from tumor, nontumor lung or frozen PBMC preceded unsorted sequencing. The chain links TRBV20-1 to TRBJ2-1; D gene unclear. The sample consisted of lung tumor tissue, taken at surgery. The source of this sequence is a female donor with early-stage non-small cell lung cancer. Here the CDR3 DNA reads TGCAGTGGCACTCATGACATGAATGAGCAGTTCTTC. It specifies CSGTHDMNEQFF.